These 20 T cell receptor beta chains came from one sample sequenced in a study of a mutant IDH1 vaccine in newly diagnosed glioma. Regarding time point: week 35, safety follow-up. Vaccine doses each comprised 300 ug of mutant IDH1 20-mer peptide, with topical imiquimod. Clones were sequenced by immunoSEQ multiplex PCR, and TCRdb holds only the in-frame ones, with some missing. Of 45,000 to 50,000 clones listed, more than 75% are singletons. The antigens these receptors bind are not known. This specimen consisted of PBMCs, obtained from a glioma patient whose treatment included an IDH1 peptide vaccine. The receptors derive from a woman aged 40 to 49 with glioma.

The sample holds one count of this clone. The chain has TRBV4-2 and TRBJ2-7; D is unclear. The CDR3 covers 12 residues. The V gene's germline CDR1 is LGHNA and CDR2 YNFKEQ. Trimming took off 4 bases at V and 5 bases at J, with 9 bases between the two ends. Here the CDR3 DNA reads TGTGCCAGCAGCCCCCGTGGAGACGAGCAGTACTTC. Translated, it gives CASSPRGDEQYF.

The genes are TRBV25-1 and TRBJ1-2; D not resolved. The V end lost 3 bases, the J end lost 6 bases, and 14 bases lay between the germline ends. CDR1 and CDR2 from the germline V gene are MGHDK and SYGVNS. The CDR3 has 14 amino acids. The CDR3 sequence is CASSDVGRSDGYTF. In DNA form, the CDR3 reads TGTGCCAGCAGTGACGTCGGACGGTCTGATGGCTACACCTTC.

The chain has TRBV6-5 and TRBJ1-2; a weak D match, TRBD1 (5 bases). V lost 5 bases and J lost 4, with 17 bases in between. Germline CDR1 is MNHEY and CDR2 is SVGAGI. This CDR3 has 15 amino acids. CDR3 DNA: TGTGCCAGCAGTCTTGACAGCAGTTTCATCTATGGCTACACCTTC. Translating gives CASSLDSSFIYGYTF.

The CDR3 protein is CARSLSGSGIYEQYF. The DNA for the CDR3 is TGTGCCAGAAGCCTTAGCGGGTCAGGGATTTACGAGCAGTACTTC. The V and J genes are TRBV5-3 and TRBJ2-7, with TRBD2 identical over 7 bases. TRBV5-3 is treated as an ORF (open reading frame) with a function not yet certain. The ends lost 4 bases at V and 4 bases at J; junction bases unmatched: 11. This CDR3 comprises 15 residues.

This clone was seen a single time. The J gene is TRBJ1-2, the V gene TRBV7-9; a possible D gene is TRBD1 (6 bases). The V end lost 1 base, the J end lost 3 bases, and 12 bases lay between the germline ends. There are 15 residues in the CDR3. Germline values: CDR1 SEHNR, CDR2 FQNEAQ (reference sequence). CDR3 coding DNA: TGTGCCAGCAGCTTAGGGCAGGGGAACGACTATGGCTACACCTTC. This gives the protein CASSLGQGNDYGYTF.

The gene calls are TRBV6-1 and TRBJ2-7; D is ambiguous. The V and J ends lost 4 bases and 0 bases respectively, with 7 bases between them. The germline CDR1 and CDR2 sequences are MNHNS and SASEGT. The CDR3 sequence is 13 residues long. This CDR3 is CASSGDSSYEQYF. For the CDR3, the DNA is TGTGCCAGCAGTGGCGATAGCTCCTACGAGCAGTACTTC.

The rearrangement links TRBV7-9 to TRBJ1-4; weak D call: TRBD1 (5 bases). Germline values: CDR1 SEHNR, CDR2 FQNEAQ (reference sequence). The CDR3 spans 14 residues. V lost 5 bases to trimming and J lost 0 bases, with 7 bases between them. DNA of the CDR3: TGTGCCAGCAGCGGACAAGCAACTAATGAAAAACTGTTTTTT. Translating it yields CASSGQATNEKLFF.

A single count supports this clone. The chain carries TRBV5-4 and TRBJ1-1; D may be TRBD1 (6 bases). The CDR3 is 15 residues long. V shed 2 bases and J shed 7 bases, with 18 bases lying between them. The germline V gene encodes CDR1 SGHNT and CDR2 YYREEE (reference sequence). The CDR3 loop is CASSLRTNRADEAFF. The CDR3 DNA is TGTGCCAGCAGCTTACGGACGAACAGGGCCGATGAAGCTTTCTTT.

Here the CDR3 DNA reads TGTGCCAGCAGCTCCCCCGACAGACCCTATGGCTACACCTTC. Amino acids: CASSSPDRPYGYTF. This chain connects TRBV7-9 to TRBJ1-2; D might be TRBD1 (5 bases). V lost 4 bases to trimming and J lost 4 bases, with 13 bases between them. Germline CDR1 reads SEHNR; CDR2 reads FQNEAQ (reference sequence). CDR3 size: 14 residues.

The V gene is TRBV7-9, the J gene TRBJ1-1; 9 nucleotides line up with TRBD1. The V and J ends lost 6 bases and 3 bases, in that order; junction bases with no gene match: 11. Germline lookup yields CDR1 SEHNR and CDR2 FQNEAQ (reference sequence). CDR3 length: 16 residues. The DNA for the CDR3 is TGTGCCAGCAGGATAACCCTCGGGACAGGGCACACTGAAGCTTTCTTT. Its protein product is CASRITLGTGHTEAFF.

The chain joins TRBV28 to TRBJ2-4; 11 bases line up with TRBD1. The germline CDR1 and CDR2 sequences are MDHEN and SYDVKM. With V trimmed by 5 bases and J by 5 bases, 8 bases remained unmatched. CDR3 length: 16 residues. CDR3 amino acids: CASSPAGTGGENIQYF. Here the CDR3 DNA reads TGTGCCAGCAGTCCCGCCGGGACAGGGGGAGAAAACATTCAGTACTTC.

CDR3 in amino acids: CASPGARGGNTEAFF. The CDR3 DNA reads TGTGCCAGCCCAGGGGCCAGGGGAGGGAACACTGAAGCTTTCTTT. This chain joins TRBV7-8 and TRBJ1-1; possibly TRBD1 for D (6 bases). The CDR3 length is 15 residues. V was pared by 8 bases and J by 1 base, with 17 bases between. CDR1 is SGHVS, CDR2 FQNEAQ, per germline.

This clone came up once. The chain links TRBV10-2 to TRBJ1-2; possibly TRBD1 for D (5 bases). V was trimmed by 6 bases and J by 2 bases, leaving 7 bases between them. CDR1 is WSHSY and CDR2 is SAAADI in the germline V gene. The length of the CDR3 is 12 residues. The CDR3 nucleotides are TGCGCCAGCAGCCAGGGCAACTATGGCTACACCTTC. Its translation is CASSQGNYGYTF.

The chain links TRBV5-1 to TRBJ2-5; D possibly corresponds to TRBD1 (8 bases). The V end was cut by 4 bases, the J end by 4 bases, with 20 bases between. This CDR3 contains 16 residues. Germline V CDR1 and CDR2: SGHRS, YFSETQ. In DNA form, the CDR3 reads TGCGCCAGCAGCCATTCCAGCACAGGGGGGGGAGAGACCCAGTACTTC. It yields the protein CASSHSSTGGGETQYF. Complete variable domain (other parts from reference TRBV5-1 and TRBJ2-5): KAGVTQTPRYLIKTRGQQVTLSCSPISGHRSVSWYQQTPGQGLQFLFEYFSETQRNKGNFPGRFSGRQFSNSRSEMNVSTLELGDSALYLCASSHSSTGGGETQYFGPGTRLLVL.

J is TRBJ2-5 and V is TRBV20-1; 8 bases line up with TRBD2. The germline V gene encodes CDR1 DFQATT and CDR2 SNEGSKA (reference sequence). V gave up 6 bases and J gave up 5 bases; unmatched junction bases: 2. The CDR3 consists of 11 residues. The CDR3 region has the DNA TGCAGTGCCGTAGCGGGGGAGACCCAGTACTTC. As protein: CSAVAGETQYF.

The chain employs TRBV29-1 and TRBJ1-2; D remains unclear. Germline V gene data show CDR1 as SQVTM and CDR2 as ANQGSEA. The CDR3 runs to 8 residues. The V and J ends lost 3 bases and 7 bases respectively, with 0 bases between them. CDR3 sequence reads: CSVDGYTF. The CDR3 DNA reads TGCAGCGTTGATGGCTACACCTTC.

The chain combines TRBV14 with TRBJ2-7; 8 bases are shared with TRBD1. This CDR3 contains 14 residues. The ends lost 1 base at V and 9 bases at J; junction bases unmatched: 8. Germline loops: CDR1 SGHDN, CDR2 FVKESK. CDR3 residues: CASSQARTGRRQYF. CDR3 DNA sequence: TGTGCCAGCAGCCAAGCCCGGACAGGGCGGCGGCAGTACTTC.

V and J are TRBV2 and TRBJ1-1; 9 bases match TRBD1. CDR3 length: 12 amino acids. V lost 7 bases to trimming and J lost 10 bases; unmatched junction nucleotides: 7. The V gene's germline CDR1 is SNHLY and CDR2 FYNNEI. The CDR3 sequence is CASNTGGHRAFF. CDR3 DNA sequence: TGTGCCAGCAATACAGGGGGCCACCGAGCTTTCTTT.

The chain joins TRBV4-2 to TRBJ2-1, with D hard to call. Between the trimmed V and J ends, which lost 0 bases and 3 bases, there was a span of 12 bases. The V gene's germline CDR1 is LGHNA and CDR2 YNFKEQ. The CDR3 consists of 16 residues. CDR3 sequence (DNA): TGTGCCAGCAGCCAAGAGGGGTCCAGTGGCTACAATGAGCAGTTCTTC. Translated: CASSQEGSSGYNEQFF.

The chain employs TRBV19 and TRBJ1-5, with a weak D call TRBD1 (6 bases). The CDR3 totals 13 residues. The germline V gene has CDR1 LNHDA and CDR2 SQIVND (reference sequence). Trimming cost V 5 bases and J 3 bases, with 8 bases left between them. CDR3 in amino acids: CASSWGANQPQHF. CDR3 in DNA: TGTGCCAGTAGTTGGGGGGCCAATCAGCCCCAGCATTTT.